The 14 T cell receptor beta chains below all came from one sample that was sequenced in a study of T-cell reconstitution after alpha-beta-depleted transplantation in children. Preparation of the TCRbeta library involved a method that used unique molecular identifiers. TCRdb re-analysed the PCR reads in MiXCR, keeping a single row per CDR3 protein. The sample holds 350,000 to 450,000 distinct CDR3 sequences, around 20% seen once. Sequenced material: PBMCs from the stem cell graft donor, taken from the stem cell graft. Source of these receptors: a human donor who donated a stem cell graft to a child with acute myeloid leukemia.

The chain recombines TRBV10-3 with TRBJ2-7, with 8 nucleotides matching TRBD2. This CDR3 region has 17 residues. CDR1 is ENHRY and CDR2 is SYGVKD in the germline V gene. V shed 5 bases, J shed 0 bases, and the junction held 12 bases outside the gene matches. The CDR3 DNA reads TGTGCCATCAGTAACAACCCGGGACTAGAGAGCTCCTACGAGCAGTACTTC. Protein sequence: CAISNNPGLESSYEQYF.

The chain has TRBV27 and TRBJ2-7, with TRBD2 matching over 9 bases. Per germline, CDR1 MNHEY and CDR2 SMNVEV (reference sequence). The trim removed 1 base at V and 5 bases at J, leaving 9 bases unmatched. This CDR3 is 16 amino acids long. CDR3 nucleotide sequence: TGTGCCAGCAGTTTATTGATTGCGGGAGGGCCCCACGAGCAGTACTTC. Translating it yields CASSLLIAGGPHEQYF.

This chain uses TRBV12-3 or TRBV12-4 with TRBJ2-7, with D possibly being TRBD1 or TRBD2 (5 bases each). With 5 bases removed from V and 3 bases from J, the gap between germline ends came to 14 bases. The CDR3 covers 14 residues. The DNA of the CDR3 is TGTGCCAGCAGTCCCGGGACCTCACGCTACGAGCAGTACTTC. Amino acids: CASSPGTSRYEQYF.

The CDR3 here is CASSPTGGDLYEQYF. In nucleotides, the CDR3 is TGTGCCAGCAGCCCGACTGGAGGGGACCTCTACGAGCAGTACTTC. V is TRBV6-1 and J is TRBJ2-7, with a possible D match to TRBD2 (6 bases). Looked up from germline, CDR1 is MNHNS and CDR2 is SASEGT. V was pared by 6 bases and J by 3 bases, with 18 bases between. The CDR3 is made up of 15 amino acids.

This clonotype has a handful of counts. This chain connects TRBV29-1 to TRBJ2-1; tentatively, D is TRBD1 (6 bases). Per the germline V gene, CDR1 is SQVTM and CDR2 is ANQGSEA. The CDR3 extends over 11 amino acids. Trimming shortened V by 5 bases and J by 7 bases, and 9 bases separated the two germline ends. CDR3 in DNA: TGCAGCGTTTTACAGGGTAATGAGCAGTTCTTC. As protein: CSVLQGNEQFF.

This sequence joins TRBV5-1 and TRBJ2-7; possible D gene TRBD2, 6 bases. The CDR3 contains 15 residues. Germline V lookup: CDR1 SGHRS, CDR2 YFSETQ. Trimming left V 3 bases short and J 7 bases short, with 20 bases between. The DNA for the CDR3 is TGCGCCAGCAGCTCGGAGGGAACGAGGTCATTGGAGCAGTACTTC. Encoded protein: CASSSEGTRSLEQYF.

CDR3 loop: CASSGRSSGRQETQYF. In DNA, the CDR3 is TGTGCCAGCAGTGGACGAAGTTCGGGGCGTCAAGAGACCCAGTACTTC. The chain couples TRBV6-1 to TRBJ2-5, with D possibly called TRBD1 or TRBD2 (5 bases each). From germline, CDR1 is MNHNS and CDR2 SASEGT. V gave up 4 bases and J gave up 2 bases, with 17 bases separating them. CDR3 length equals 16 residues.

The chain recombines TRBV7-9 with TRBJ2-5, with D possibly being TRBD1 (5 bases). The V and J ends lost 5 bases and 5 bases respectively, with 12 bases between them. Germline assignment: CDR1 SEHNR and CDR2 FQNEAQ (reference sequence). This CDR3 is 13 amino acids long. DNA for the CDR3: TGTGCCAGCAGCCCTGGAAGGGGCGAGACCCAGTACTTC. It yields the protein CASSPGRGETQYF.

The table lists this clonotype with a few counts. The chain couples TRBV19 to TRBJ2-2; 7 bases match TRBD1. V lost 10 bases to trimming and J lost 1 base; unmatched junction nucleotides: 6. The CDR3 covers 14 residues. Per germline, CDR1 LNHDA and CDR2 SQIVND (reference sequence). CDR3 sequence: CATSGTVNTGELFF. CDR3 DNA: TGTGCCACCTCCGGGACAGTGAACACCGGGGAGCTGTTTTTT. The whole variable domain, filled in from reference TRBV19 and TRBJ2-2, reads DGGITQSPKYLFRKEGQNVTLSCEQNLNHDAMYWYRQDPGQGLRLIYYSQIVNDFQKGDIAEGYSVSREKKESFPLTVTSAQKNPTAFYLCATSGTVNTGELFFGEGSRLTVL.

This clonotype came up many times. J is TRBJ1-5 and V is TRBV9; 10 nucleotides agree with TRBD1. Germline assignment: CDR1 SGDLS and CDR2 YYNGEE. The V gene end was trimmed by 0 bases and the J gene end by 4 bases; junction bases not matched to a gene: 1. This CDR3 comprises 15 residues. CDR3 DNA: TGTGCCAGCAGCGTAGGACAGGGGGCGAATCAGCCCCAGCATTTT. Its translation: CASSVGQGANQPQHF.

This chain links TRBV20-1 with TRBJ1-5; possibly TRBD1 for D (6 bases). V gave up 6 bases and J gave up 5 bases, with 20 bases separating them. This CDR3 spans 15 amino acids. The V gene's germline CDR1 is DFQATT and CDR2 SNEGSKA (reference sequence). CDR3 sequence: CSATINGGRDQPQHF. The CDR3 coding sequence is TGCAGTGCCACAATTAATGGGGGGCGCGATCAGCCCCAGCATTTT.

This clonotype showed up just a few times. This CDR3 reads CASSLTKEFEQFF. The CDR3 nucleotides read TGTGCCAGCAGCTTAACCAAGGAGTTTGAGCAGTTCTTC. This chain uses TRBV7-3 with TRBJ2-1; D uncertain. Trimming cost V 0 bases and J 9 bases, with 9 bases left between them. The V gene's germline CDR1 is SGHTA and CDR2 FQGTGA. CDR3 length equals 13 residues.

V and J are TRBV4-1 and TRBJ2-7; TRBD2 is a possible D gene (6 bases). CDR3 length: 14 residues. The V end was cut by 4 bases, the J end by 4 bases, with 14 bases between. From germline, CDR1 is MGHRA and CDR2 YSYEKL. The CDR3 loop is CASSRRAEQYEQYF. The CDR3, as DNA: TGCGCCAGCAGCCGGAGGGCCGAGCAGTACGAGCAGTACTTC.

This clonotype was counted many times. The V call is TRBV11-2, the J call TRBJ2-3, with unresolved D. Germline CDR1 and CDR2: SGHAT and FQNNGV. There are 13 residues in the CDR3. Trimming took off 2 bases at V and 6 bases at J, with 9 bases between the two ends. The CDR3 DNA reads as TGTGCCAGCAGCTTATATACCGACGATACGCAGTATTTT. Amino acids: CASSLYTDDTQYF.